These 31 T cell receptor beta chains were all obtained from the same sample, sequenced in a study of blood T cell repertoires in COVID-19. TCRdb's copy holds only in-frame clones and misses some; the assay was immunoSEQ multiplex PCR. The sample has approximately 170,000 clones; approximately 91% are singletons. Sequenced material: peripheral blood. Source of these receptors: a man younger than 30 with COVID-19, enrolled during active disease.

The J gene is TRBJ1-2, the V gene TRBV9; TRBD1 matches 7 bases. Per the germline V gene, CDR1 is SGDLS and CDR2 is YYNGEE. The CDR3 consists of 12 residues. V gave up 4 bases and J gave up 8 bases; unmatched junction bases: 5. The CDR3 sequence is CASSPGGGGYTF. The CDR3 DNA reads as TGTGCCAGCAGCCCAGGAGGGGGCGGCTACACCTTC.

The rearrangement links TRBV18 to TRBJ2-1, with 10 bases lining up with TRBD2. The CDR3 runs to 16 residues. Germline V gene data show CDR1 as KGHSH and CDR2 as LQKENI. The junction had 11 bases not matched to a gene; V was cut back by 6 bases and J by 6 bases. This CDR3 is CASSPSGGARGNEQFF. Written as DNA, the CDR3 is TGTGCCAGCTCGCCGAGCGGGGGGGCGCGGGGCAATGAGCAGTTCTTC.

The chain carries TRBV5-1 and TRBJ2-3; TRBD1 is a possible D gene (6 bases). This CDR3 spans 15 amino acids. Germline V gives CDR1 SGHRS, CDR2 YFSETQ. Deletions cut 0 bases from V and 0 bases from J, with 8 bases between. CDR3 DNA: TGCGCCAGCAGCTTGGACAGGGCCAGCACAGATACGCAGTATTTT. Protein sequence: CASSLDRASTDTQYF.

This clone was detected only once. The gene calls are TRBV27 and TRBJ2-7; D may be TRBD2 (5 bases). This CDR3 contains 11 residues. Germline values: CDR1 MNHEY, CDR2 SMNVEV (reference sequence). Trimming took 10 bases from V and 4 from J, leaving 11 bases between them. This CDR3 is CANKEDYEQYF. CDR3 coding DNA: TGTGCCAACAAGGAGGATTACGAGCAGTACTTC.

This chain links TRBV4-1 with TRBJ2-2, with 9 bases aligning to TRBD2. This CDR3 has 19 amino acids. V shed 0 bases, J shed 3 bases, and the junction held 11 bases outside the gene matches. From germline, CDR1 is MGHRA and CDR2 YSYEKL. The CDR3 is CASSQDPPGGRVYTGELFF. DNA of the CDR3: TGCGCCAGCAGCCAAGACCCCCCCGGCGGGAGGGTCTACACCGGGGAGCTGTTTTTT.

The chain links TRBV27 to TRBJ2-7; 8 bases match TRBD1. The germline V gene has CDR1 MNHEY and CDR2 SMNVEV (reference sequence). With 6 bases clipped from V and 0 bases from J, the junction kept 7 bases outside the gene matches. The CDR3 runs to 15 residues. CDR3 coding DNA: TGTGCCAGCAGCCGCCGGACAGGGAACTCCTACGAGCAGTACTTC. It encodes CASSRRTGNSYEQYF.

The chain has TRBV7-2 and TRBJ2-1; D is uncertain. CDR1 and CDR2 from the germline V gene are SGHTA and FQGNSA. This CDR3 is 15 amino acids long. Trimming cost V 5 bases and J 4 bases, with 15 bases left between them. CDR3 DNA: TGTGCCAGCAGCCCTTTTCTGGGCCAGTACAATGAGCAGTTCTTC. This encodes CASSPFLGQYNEQFF.

This clone was found many times. The rearrangement links TRBV3-1 (or the pseudogene TRBV3-2) to TRBJ1-3; no firm D call. Deletions cut 0 bases from V and 3 bases from J, with 9 bases between. CDR1 and CDR2 from the germline V gene are LGHDT and YNNKEL (reference sequence). The CDR3 is made up of 15 amino acids. The CDR3 DNA follows: TGTGCCAGCAGCCAAGAAGTCACCGGTGGAAACACCATATATTTT. Encoded protein: CASSQEVTGGNTIYF.

The chain links TRBV28 to TRBJ2-7, with a possible D match to TRBD1 (5 bases). Germline V gene data show CDR1 as MDHEN and CDR2 as SYDVKM. The CDR3 is 14 residues long. Deletions cut 3 bases from V and 4 bases from J, with 13 bases between. The CDR3 region has the DNA TGTGCCAGCAGTTTTCCAGGGTCCTTGTACGAGCAGTACTTC. Translation: CASSFPGSLYEQYF.

V and J are TRBV30 and TRBJ2-1; 7 bases map to TRBD2. This CDR3 region has 14 residues. Germline V gene data show CDR1 as GTSNPN and CDR2 as SVGIG (reference sequence). The ends lost 0 bases at V and 4 bases at J; junction bases unmatched: 3. In DNA form, the CDR3 reads TGTGCCTGGAGTGTGGGCGGGAGATACAATGAGCAGTTCTTC. This translates into CAWSVGGRYNEQFF.

The chain couples TRBV18 to TRBJ2-7; possible D gene TRBD1, 7 bases. The V gene's germline CDR1 is KGHSH and CDR2 LQKENI. The CDR3 extends over 15 amino acids. Trimming stripped 2 bases from V and 6 bases from J, with 17 bases between. In DNA, the CDR3 is TGTGCCAGCTCACCAACGACAGGGACTCGAATCGAGCAGTACTTC. Protein product: CASSPTTGTRIEQYF.

This chain connects TRBV6-4 to TRBJ2-6; no clear D gene. The CDR3 sequence is 15 residues long. CDR1 and CDR2 from the germline V gene are MRHNA and SNTAGT. Trimming removed 3 bases at V and 3 bases at J, with 9 bases between. This CDR3 is CASSEQLGGANVLTF. The CDR3 DNA is TGTGCCAGCAGTGAACAGTTGGGTGGGGCCAACGTCCTGACTTTC.

The chain joins TRBV19 to TRBJ2-7; 8 bases line up with TRBD2. The germline V gene encodes CDR1 LNHDA and CDR2 SQIVND (reference sequence). CDR3 length: 17 residues. V shed 4 bases and J 0 bases; nucleotides not matched to a gene: 11. CDR3 coding DNA: TGTGCCAGTAGTACCCCATCAGCGGGAGAGGTCTCCTACGAGCAGTACTTC. Residues: CASSTPSAGEVSYEQYF. Using reference TRBV19 and TRBJ2-7 for the parts outside the CDR3, the full variable domain is DGGITQSPKYLFRKEGQNVTLSCEQNLNHDAMYWYRQDPGQGLRLIYYSQIVNDFQKGDIAEGYSVSREKKESFPLTVTSAQKNPTAFYLCASSTPSAGEVSYEQYFGPGTRLTVT.

This clone was counted only a few times. The CDR3 DNA sequence: TGCGCCAGCAGCCAAGTGGGGCAGATCTATGGCTACACCTTC. Residues: CASSQVGQIYGYTF. The chain combines TRBV4-1 with TRBJ1-2, with D tentatively TRBD1 (5 bases). The CDR3 contains 14 residues. Germline CDR1 reads MGHRA; CDR2 reads YSYEKL. The ends were cut back, 1 base at V and 4 bases at J, with 10 bases in the middle.

The chain employs TRBV27 and TRBJ2-3, with no clear D. V gave up 0 bases and J gave up 5 bases, with 12 bases separating them. This CDR3 contains 15 residues. Germline V gene data show CDR1 as MNHEY and CDR2 as SMNVEV (reference sequence). This CDR3 reads CASSLSGFYGDTQYF. The CDR3 DNA reads as TGTGCCAGCAGTTTATCGGGCTTTTATGGAGATACGCAGTATTTT.

This chain uses TRBV29-1 with TRBJ2-3; no clear D. This CDR3 is built from 14 residues. The V end was cut by 4 bases, the J end by 4 bases, with 15 bases between. Germline V CDR1 and CDR2: SQVTM, ANQGSEA. The CDR3 coding sequence is TGCAGCGTTGGACCGGCTGCTAGATCAGATACGCAGTATTTT. Its protein product is CSVGPAARSDTQYF.

The chain joins TRBV7-3 to TRBJ2-2, with 10 nucleotides matching TRBD1. This CDR3 has 16 amino acids. Germline CDR1 SGHTA, CDR2 FQGTGA. Trimming removed 4 bases from V and 4 bases from J; junction bases left unmatched: 6. The CDR3 here is CASSSGTGDGTGELFF. DNA of the CDR3: TGTGCCAGCAGCTCCGGGACAGGGGATGGCACCGGGGAGCTGTTTTTT.

The chain combines TRBV28 with TRBJ1-2, with D maybe TRBD1 (6 bases). Trimming left V 5 bases short and J 5 bases short, with 12 bases between. The CDR3 runs 13 residues. Germline CDR1 is MDHEN and CDR2 is SYDVKM. For the CDR3, the DNA is TGTGCCAGCAGTGTGACAGGCCCGTATGGCTACACCTTC. This translates into CASSVTGPYGYTF.

The chain has TRBV2 and TRBJ2-7, with D maybe TRBD1 (6 bases). The length of the CDR3 is 13 residues. CDR1 is SNHLY and CDR2 is FYNNEI in the germline V gene. Trimming took off 5 bases at V and 3 bases at J, with 11 bases between the two ends. The CDR3 nucleotides read TGTGCCAGCAGTTCGGACAGAAACTACGAGCAGTACTTC. This encodes CASSSDRNYEQYF.

V and J are TRBV2 and TRBJ1-1; 10 bases are a match to TRBD1. CDR1 SNHLY and CDR2 FYNNEI come from the germline V gene. Trimming removed 4 bases from V and 4 bases from J; junction bases left unmatched: 3. CDR3 length equals 14 residues. The CDR3 loop is CASSAGQGITEAFF. Written as DNA, the CDR3 is TGTGCCAGCAGTGCGGGACAGGGGATCACTGAAGCTTTCTTT.

This clone was observed once. The chain employs TRBV28 and TRBJ1-1; TRBD1 might be the D (6 bases). Trimming removed 7 bases from V and 1 base from J, with 16 bases in between. The CDR3 sequence is 15 residues long. The germline V gene encodes CDR1 MDHEN and CDR2 SYDVKM. CDR3 coding DNA: TGTGCCAGCAACCAAGGCTACAGGGCGAACACTGAAGCTTTCTTT. Amino acid sequence: CASNQGYRANTEAFF.

The J gene is TRBJ2-5, the V gene TRBV6-5, with D possibly matching TRBD1 (5 bases). This CDR3 comprises 15 residues. Germline CDR1 is MNHEY and CDR2 is SVGAGI. V was shortened by 2 bases and J by 0 bases, with 10 bases between the two germline ends. The CDR3 here is CASSYERGYQETQYF. The CDR3 coding sequence is TGTGCCAGCAGTTACGAAAGGGGATACCAAGAGACCCAGTACTTC.

The chain links TRBV15 to TRBJ2-1; 7 bases match TRBD1. The CDR3 length is 15 residues. V was clipped by 5 bases and J by 4 bases; unmatched bases: 8. Germline V gives CDR1 LNHNV, CDR2 YYDKDF (reference sequence). As DNA, the CDR3 is TGTGCCACCAGCGTCGGGACAGCCCTTTACAATGAGCAGTTCTTC. Its translation is CATSVGTALYNEQFF.

V usage is TRBV7-9 and J usage is TRBJ2-5; 9 bases are shared with TRBD2. Germline CDR1 SEHNR, CDR2 FQNEAQ (reference sequence). There are 16 residues in the CDR3. Unmatched junction bases numbered 9, after V lost 5 bases and J lost 2 bases. CDR3 sequence: CASSHVGLAKQETQYF. In DNA form, the CDR3 reads TGTGCCAGCAGCCATGTTGGACTAGCGAAACAAGAGACCCAGTACTTC.

J is TRBJ1-2 and V is TRBV5-8, with D perhaps TRBD1 (5 bases). V was shortened by 6 bases and J by 4 bases, with 13 bases between the two germline ends. This CDR3 is built from 13 residues. Germline V gene data show CDR1 as SGHTS and CDR2 as YDEGEE. The CDR3 is CASTKDIFYGYTF. CDR3 DNA: TGTGCCAGCACCAAGGACATCTTCTATGGCTACACCTTC.

The gene calls are TRBV15 and TRBJ1-2, with 8 bases fitting TRBD1. The junction had 9 bases not matched to a gene; V was cut back by 1 base and J by 8 bases. From germline, CDR1 is LNHNV and CDR2 YYDKDF (reference sequence). The CDR3 spans 15 residues. The CDR3 spells CATSRGSGGGEGYTF. The DNA for the CDR3 is TGTGCCACCAGCAGAGGGTCAGGGGGCGGAGAAGGCTACACCTTC.

The V call is TRBV13, the J call TRBJ1-6; no clear D. This CDR3 spans 16 amino acids. The V and J ends lost 3 bases and 3 bases respectively, with 12 bases between them. Germline V gives CDR1 PRHDT, CDR2 FYEKMQ (reference sequence). The CDR3: CASSLGERGYNSPLHF. The CDR3 DNA follows: TGTGCCAGCAGCTTGGGAGAAAGAGGCTATAATTCACCCCTCCACTTT.

This chain joins TRBV10-3 and TRBJ1-3; the D gene is possibly TRBD1 (6 bases). V was pared by 8 bases and J by 2 bases, with 10 bases between. The length of the CDR3 is 13 residues. Germline CDR1 and CDR2: ENHRY and SYGVKD. CDR3 region: CAILQGAGNTIYF. CDR3 DNA: TGTGCCATCCTACAGGGCGCTGGAAACACCATATATTTT.

V and J are TRBV14 and TRBJ2-7; 8 bases are a match to TRBD1. The CDR3 runs to 14 residues. V shed 5 bases, J shed 7 bases, and the junction held 10 bases outside the gene matches. The germline CDR1 and CDR2 sequences are SGHDN and FVKESK. The CDR3 DNA reads as TGTGCCAGCAGCGCCGGACAGGGAAGGAAGGAGCAGTACTTC. This sequence encodes CASSAGQGRKEQYF.

The table lists this clone with a count of one. The same CDR3 can be traced to other DNA sequences in this sample. This chain links TRBV6-1 with TRBJ2-7; D gene ambiguous. This CDR3 has 16 residues. V gave up 3 bases and J gave up 6 bases, with 21 bases separating them. The germline CDR1 and CDR2 sequences are MNHNS and SASEGT. CDR3 coding DNA: TGTGCCAGCAGTGAGTGGAATGCTTGGAGAGTCCTCGAGCAGTACTTC. Amino acids: CASSEWNAWRVLEQYF.

The chain employs TRBV5-1 and TRBJ2-3; possible D gene TRBD2, 5 bases. The germline gives CDR1 SGHRS, CDR2 YFSETQ. The length of the CDR3 is 15 residues. The V end lost 0 bases, the J end lost 4 bases, and 12 bases lay between the germline ends. DNA of the CDR3: TGCGCCAGCAGCTTGGCCGACGGAGGAGCAGATACGCAGTATTTT. Protein: CASSLADGGADTQYF.